This TCR beta chain was captured by sequencing in a study of blood T cells in healthy people across ages. Study conclusions and caveats: TCR beta diversity tracked closely with naive T cell percentage. Roughly linearly, TCR beta diversity per million T cells fell as age increased.

In regard to this clonotype: Antigen specificity is unknown.

Then a second PCR, running roughly 7 to 12 cycles, was carried out with a sample-barcoded 5' primer and a J-beta primer mix. Each cDNA molecule, via a template-switch adaptor with 12 random nucleotides, was tagged. TCRdb recomputed calls from the 5' RACE reads with MiXCR, one row per CDR3 protein. The table has 600,000 to 800,000 distinct CDR3 sequences, roughly half seen once. V lost 7 bases and J lost 0, with 13 bases in between. The CDR3 spans 14 residues. Germline lookup yields CDR1 DFQATT and CDR2 SNEGSKA (reference sequence). This TCR was sampled from a woman older than 75 in good health. This rearrangement joins TRBV20-1 to TRBJ2-1, with D uncertain. Sequences were obtained from blood. CDR3 region: CSVGETGSYNEQFF. Written as DNA, the CDR3 is TGCAGTGTAGGAGAGACTGGCTCCTACAATGAGCAGTTCTTC.